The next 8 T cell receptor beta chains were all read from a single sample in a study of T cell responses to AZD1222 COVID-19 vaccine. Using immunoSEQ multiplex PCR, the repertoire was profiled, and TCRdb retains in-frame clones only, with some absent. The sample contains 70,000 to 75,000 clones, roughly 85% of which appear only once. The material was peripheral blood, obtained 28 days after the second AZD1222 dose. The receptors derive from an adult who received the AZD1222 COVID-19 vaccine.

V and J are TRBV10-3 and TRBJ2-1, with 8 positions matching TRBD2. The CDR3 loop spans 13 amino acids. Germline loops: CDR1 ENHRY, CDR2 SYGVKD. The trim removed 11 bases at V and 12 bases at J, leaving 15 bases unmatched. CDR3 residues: CAVRREVFGGQFF. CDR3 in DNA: TGTGCCGTACGGCGGGAGGTGTTCGGCGGGCAGTTCTTC.

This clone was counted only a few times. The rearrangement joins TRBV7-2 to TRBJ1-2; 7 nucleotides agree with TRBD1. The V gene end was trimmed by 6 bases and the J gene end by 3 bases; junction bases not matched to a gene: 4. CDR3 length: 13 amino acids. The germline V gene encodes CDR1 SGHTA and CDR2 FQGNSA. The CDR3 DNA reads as TGTGCCAGCAGGGGGACAGCTGACTATGGCTACACCTTC. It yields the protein CASRGTADYGYTF.

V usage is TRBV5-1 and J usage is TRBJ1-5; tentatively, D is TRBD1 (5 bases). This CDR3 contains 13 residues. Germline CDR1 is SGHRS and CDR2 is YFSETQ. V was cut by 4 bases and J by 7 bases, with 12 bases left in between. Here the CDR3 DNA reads TGCGCCAGCAGCCCAGGGCGGGACCAGCCCCAGCATTTT. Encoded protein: CASSPGRDQPQHF.

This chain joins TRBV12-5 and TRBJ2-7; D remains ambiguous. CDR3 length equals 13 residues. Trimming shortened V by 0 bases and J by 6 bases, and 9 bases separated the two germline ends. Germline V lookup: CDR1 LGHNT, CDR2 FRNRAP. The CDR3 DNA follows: TGTGCTAGTGGTTTGGTAGAAGAACGCGAGCAGTACTTC. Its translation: CASGLVEEREQYF. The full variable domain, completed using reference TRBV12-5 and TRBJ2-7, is DARVTQTPRHKVTEMGQEVTMRCQPILGHNTVFWYRQTMMQGLELLAYFRNRAPLDDSGMPKDRFSAEMPDATLATLKIQPSEPRDSAVYFCASGLVEEREQYFGPGTRLTVT.

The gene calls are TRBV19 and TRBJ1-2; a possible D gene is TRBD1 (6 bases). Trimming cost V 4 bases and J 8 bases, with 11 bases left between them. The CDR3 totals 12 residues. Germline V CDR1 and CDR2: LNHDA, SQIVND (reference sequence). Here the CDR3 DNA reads TGTGCCAGTAGTAACAGGGTGGGCGGCTACACCTTC. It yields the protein CASSNRVGGYTF.

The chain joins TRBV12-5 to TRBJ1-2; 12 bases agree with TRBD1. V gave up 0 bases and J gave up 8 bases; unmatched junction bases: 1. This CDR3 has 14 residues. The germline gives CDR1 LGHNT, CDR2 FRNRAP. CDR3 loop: CASGLVGTGGGYTF. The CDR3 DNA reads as TGTGCTAGTGGTTTGGTTGGGACAGGGGGCGGCTACACCTTC.

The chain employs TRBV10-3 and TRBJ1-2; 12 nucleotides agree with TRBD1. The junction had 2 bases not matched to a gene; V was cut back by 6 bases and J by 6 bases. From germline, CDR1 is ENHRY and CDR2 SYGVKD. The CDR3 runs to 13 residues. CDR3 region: CAIRGQGADGYTF. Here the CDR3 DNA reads TGTGCCATCAGGGGACAGGGGGCAGATGGCTACACCTTC.

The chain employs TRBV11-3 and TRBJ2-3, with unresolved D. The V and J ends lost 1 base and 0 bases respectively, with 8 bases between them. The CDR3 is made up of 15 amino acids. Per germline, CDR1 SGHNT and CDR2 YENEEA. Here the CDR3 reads CASSLGLLSTDTQYF. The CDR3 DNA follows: TGTGCCAGCAGCTTAGGACTCCTTAGCACAGATACGCAGTATTTT.